Each of the 22 T cell receptor beta chains below was sequenced from the same sample in a study of OX40 agonist ivuxolimab in advanced cancers. Assay: immunoSEQ multiplex PCR; the TCRdb copy retains only in-frame clones and omits some. This sample carries 20,000 to 25,000 clones, roughly four fifths of them seen once, and the ten largest clones take about a quarter. The sample here was CD4+ or CD8+ T cells sorted from blood, taken in a trial of the OX40 agonist ivuxolimab. The receptors shown here come from an adult with an advanced solid tumor such as melanoma, head and neck, liver or kidney cancer.

This clone was counted a few times. This chain uses TRBV2 with TRBJ2-3; D is ambiguous. There are 10 residues in the CDR3. Trimming took off 7 bases at V and 6 bases at J, with 5 bases between the two ends. CDR1 and CDR2 from the germline V gene are SNHLY and FYNNEI. The CDR3 reads CASTSDTQYF. CDR3 coding DNA: TGTGCCAGCACGTCGGATACGCAGTATTTT. Filled out from reference TRBV2 and TRBJ2-3, the complete variable domain reads EPEVTQTPSHQVTQMGQEVILRCVPISNHLYFYWYRQILGQKVEFLVSFYNNEISEKSEIFDDQFSVERPDGSNFTLKIRSTKLEDSAMYFCASTSDTQYFGPGTRLTVL.

This chain joins TRBV7-9 and TRBJ1-1; no clear D gene. Trimming took 1 base from V and 7 from J, leaving 7 bases between them. Germline assignment: CDR1 SEHNR and CDR2 FQNEAQ (reference sequence). The CDR3 runs 12 residues. The CDR3 loop reads CASSLGSSEAFF. The CDR3 nucleotides read TGTGCCAGCAGCTTAGGGTCAAGTGAAGCTTTCTTT.

The V call is TRBV29-1, the J call TRBJ1-1; D uncertain. Germline V gene sequence: CDR1 SQVTM, CDR2 ANQGSEA. The CDR3 spans 11 residues. Deletions cut 3 bases from V and 0 bases from J, with 2 bases between. The CDR3: CSVELNTEAFF. The CDR3 DNA follows: TGCAGCGTTGAGTTGAACACTGAAGCTTTCTTT.

The genes are TRBV15 and TRBJ1-1; D not resolved. V was clipped by 3 bases and J by 0 bases, with 5 bases between them. Germline CDR1 is LNHNV and CDR2 is YYDKDF (reference sequence). The CDR3 is made up of 13 amino acids. The CDR3 DNA is TGTGCCACCAGCAGCGGGGTGAACACTGAAGCTTTCTTT. Residues: CATSSGVNTEAFF. The full variable domain, completed using reference TRBV15 and TRBJ1-1, is DAMVIQNPRYQVTQFGKPVTLSCSQTLNHNVMYWYQQKSSQAPKLLFHYYDKDFNNEADTPDNFQSRRPNTSFCFLDIRSPGLGDTAMYLCATSSGVNTEAFFGQGTRLTVV.

This sequence joins TRBV27 and TRBJ2-7; a possible D gene is TRBD1 (5 bases). Trimming shortened V by 4 bases and J by 2 bases, and 9 bases separated the two germline ends. This CDR3 is 13 amino acids long. The germline gives CDR1 MNHEY, CDR2 SMNVEV (reference sequence). The CDR3 sequence: CASSSTGPYEQYF. CDR3 in DNA: TGTGCCAGCAGTTCTACAGGTCCCTACGAGCAGTACTTC.

The J gene is TRBJ2-7, the V gene TRBV19; D remains unclear. CDR3 length: 14 residues. The germline gives CDR1 LNHDA, CDR2 SQIVND (reference sequence). V was cut by 5 bases and J by 3 bases, with 14 bases left in between. As DNA, the CDR3 is TGTGCCAGTAGTGGCCCGGTTCCCATCTACGAGCAGTACTTC. Translation gives CASSGPVPIYEQYF.

This clone appeared a few times. The CDR3 DNA reads TGTGCCAGTAGTACCTCCTACCCTGGGCCCTCCGGGCATGAGCAGTTCTTC. Protein: CASSTSYPGPSGHEQFF. The chain is built from TRBV19 and TRBJ2-1; D is unresolved. Deletions cut 4 bases from V and 8 bases from J, with 24 bases between. The CDR3 contains 17 residues. The germline CDR1 and CDR2 sequences are LNHDA and SQIVND (reference sequence).

The rearrangement uses TRBV4-3 and TRBJ2-1; D gene ambiguous. The CDR3 is 11 residues long. Germline values: CDR1 LGHNA, CDR2 YSLEER. Trimming pared 8 bases from V and 5 bases from J, leaving 7 bases between. CDR3 coding DNA: TGCGCCAGCTCTTACGACAATGAGCAGTTCTTC. Encoded protein: CASSYDNEQFF.

This CDR3 reads CASSLQSEQYF. The CDR3, as DNA: TGTGCCAGCAGCTTACAATCCGAGCAGTACTTC. The J gene is TRBJ2-7, the V gene TRBV5-6; D ambiguous. The CDR3 consists of 11 residues. From germline, CDR1 is SGHDT and CDR2 YYEEEE. Trimming took off 2 bases at V and 6 bases at J, with 6 bases between the two ends.

The chain links TRBV10-1 to TRBJ1-5; D ambiguous. The CDR3 is 12 amino acids. Germline CDR1 reads WNHNN; CDR2 reads SYGVQD (reference sequence). Trimming took off 2 bases at V and 2 bases at J, with 1 base between the two ends. CDR3 residues: CASSEGNQPQHF. DNA of the CDR3: TGCGCCAGCAGTGAGGGCAATCAGCCCCAGCATTTT.

The gene calls are TRBV19 and TRBJ2-5; TRBD2 matches 10 bases. Germline V gene lookup returns CDR1 LNHDA and CDR2 SQIVND (reference sequence). CDR3 length equals 16 residues. V lost 3 bases and J lost 5; bases outside the gene matches: 9. The CDR3 sequence is CASSMEREGRGETQYF. For the CDR3, the DNA is TGTGCCAGTAGTATGGAGCGGGAGGGCCGAGGGGAGACCCAGTACTTC. The variable domain in full, with the rest retrieved from reference TRBV19 and TRBJ2-5, is DGGITQSPKYLFRKEGQNVTLSCEQNLNHDAMYWYRQDPGQGLRLIYYSQIVNDFQKGDIAEGYSVSREKKESFPLTVTSAQKNPTAFYLCASSMEREGRGETQYFGPGTRLLVL.

Remarks on this clone: The same CDR3 can be traced to other DNA sequences in this sample. V is TRBV18 and J is TRBJ2-1; a possible D gene is TRBD1 (6 bases). Trimming shortened V by 6 bases and J by 15 bases, and 21 bases separated the two germline ends. Germline CDR1 KGHSH, CDR2 LQKENI. This CDR3 comprises 13 residues. The CDR3 is CASSHQTGPAGFF. For the CDR3, the DNA is TGTGCCAGCTCCCACCAGACAGGACCCGCAGGGTTCTTC.

The genes are TRBV7-9 and TRBJ2-1, with 10 bases identical to TRBD2. This CDR3 region has 16 residues. Germline trimming cut 3 bases from V and 0 bases from J; bases unmatched to any gene: 2. CDR1 and CDR2 (germline): SEHNR, FQNEAQ (reference sequence). The CDR3 nucleotides read TGTGCCAGCAGCTTCTCTAGCGGGAGCTCCTACAATGAGCAGTTCTTC. This encodes CASSFSSGSSYNEQFF.

This chain links TRBV18 with TRBJ1-5; D call uncertain. The germline V and J ends were trimmed by 1 base and 0 bases, with 7 bases remaining between them. CDR3 length: 15 amino acids. CDR1 and CDR2 (germline): KGHSH, LQKENI. CDR3: CASSPREVSNQPQHF. The CDR3 DNA is TGTGCCAGCTCACCACGGGAAGTTAGCAATCAGCCCCAGCATTTT.

The V gene is TRBV27, the J gene TRBJ2-1; D might be TRBD1 or TRBD2, each matching 6 bases. The CDR3 covers 14 residues. Trimming took 2 bases from V and 7 from J, leaving 12 bases between them. CDR1 and CDR2 (germline): MNHEY, SMNVEV (reference sequence). The CDR3 protein is CASSLPGGWNEQFF. The CDR3 DNA sequence: TGTGCCAGCAGTTTACCCGGGGGCTGGAATGAGCAGTTCTTC.

The chain recombines TRBV28 with TRBJ2-7; a weak D match, TRBD1 (5 bases). Germline V lookup: CDR1 MDHEN, CDR2 SYDVKM. Trimming removed 2 bases from V and 9 bases from J, with 11 bases in between. The CDR3 runs 12 residues. CDR3 in DNA: TGTGCCAGCAGTTTAGCAGGGCCCCGGCAGTACTTC. This translates into CASSLAGPRQYF. The whole variable domain, filled in from reference TRBV28 and TRBJ2-7, reads DVKVTQSSRYLVKRTGEKVFLECVQDMDHENMFWYRQDPGLGLRLIYFSYDVKMKEKGDIPEGYSVSREKKERFSLILESASTNQTSMYLCASSLAGPRQYFGPGTRLTVT.

This clone came up a few times. The chain couples TRBV5-1 to TRBJ1-6, with D perhaps TRBD1 (6 bases). Germline V lookup: CDR1 SGHRS, CDR2 YFSETQ. V was clipped by 0 bases and J by 11 bases, with 6 bases between them. This CDR3 contains 12 residues. The CDR3, as DNA: TGCGCCAGCAGCTTGGGGACAGCACCCCTCCACTTT. It is translated as CASSLGTAPLHF. Full variable domain (missing parts from reference TRBV5-1 and TRBJ1-6): KAGVTQTPRYLIKTRGQQVTLSCSPISGHRSVSWYQQTPGQGLQFLFEYFSETQRNKGNFPGRFSGRQFSNSRSEMNVSTLELGDSALYLCASSLGTAPLHFGNGTRLTVT.

V gene TRBV2 combines with J gene TRBJ1-2, with D uncertain. Germline lookup yields CDR1 SNHLY and CDR2 FYNNEI. Trimming cost V 6 bases and J 0 bases, with 14 bases left between them. The CDR3 covers 15 residues. The CDR3 protein is CASRTGRSANYGYTF. CDR3 in DNA: TGTGCCAGCAGAACCGGACGGTCCGCTAACTATGGCTACACCTTC.

This clone appeared once. The rearrangement uses TRBV13 and TRBJ2-7, with 8 bases fitting TRBD1. Germline loops: CDR1 PRHDT, CDR2 FYEKMQ (reference sequence). The CDR3 runs 15 residues. The J segment lost 0 bases and the V segment lost 5 bases, leaving 6 bases of the junction unmatched. For the CDR3, the DNA is TGTGCCAGCAGCCCCGACAGGGGAAGCTCCTACGAGCAGTACTTC. It encodes CASSPDRGSSYEQYF.

This chain uses TRBV27 with TRBJ2-3; no clear D. CDR1 MNHEY and CDR2 SMNVEV come from the germline V gene (reference sequence). The V gene lost 3 bases and the J gene lost 0 bases, with 7 bases spanning the gap. The CDR3 length is 14 residues. CDR3 nucleotides: TGTGCCAGCAGTTTTTCGATTAGCACAGATACGCAGTATTTT. Translation gives CASSFSISTDTQYF.

The genes are TRBV6-1 and TRBJ2-1, with no clear D. The CDR3 has 15 amino acids. Germline values: CDR1 MNHNS, CDR2 SASEGT. V was clipped by 3 bases and J by 0 bases, with 9 bases between them. The CDR3 is CASSDAVDSYNEQFF. Here the CDR3 DNA reads TGTGCCAGCAGTGATGCGGTGGACTCCTACAATGAGCAGTTCTTC.

This clone appeared a single time. The CDR3 is CASSQEDGTYEQYF. As DNA, the CDR3 is TGCGCCAGCAGCCAAGAAGACGGGACCTACGAGCAGTACTTC. The J gene is TRBJ2-7, the V gene TRBV4-3, with D possibly TRBD2 on 5 matching bases. Germline CDR1 is LGHNA and CDR2 is YSLEER. The CDR3 has 14 amino acids. V was clipped by 0 bases and J by 2 bases, with 8 bases between them.